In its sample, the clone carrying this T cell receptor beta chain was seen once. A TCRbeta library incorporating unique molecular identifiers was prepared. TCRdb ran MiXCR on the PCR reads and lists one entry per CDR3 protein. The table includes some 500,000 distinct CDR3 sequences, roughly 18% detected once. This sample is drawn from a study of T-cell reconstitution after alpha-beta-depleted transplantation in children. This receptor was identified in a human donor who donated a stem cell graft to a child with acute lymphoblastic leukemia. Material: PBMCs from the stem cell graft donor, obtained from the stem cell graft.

CDR3 DNA sequence: TGCGCCAGCAGCCCAGGACAGGGTGTCTCCTACAATGAGCAGTTCTTC. Its protein product is CASSPGQGVSYNEQFF. This chain uses TRBV5-1 with TRBJ2-1; 8 bases are shared with TRBD1. The CDR3 runs 16 residues. The junction had 6 bases not matched to a gene; V was cut back by 4 bases and J by 0 bases. From germline, CDR1 is SGHRS and CDR2 YFSETQ. Supplemented by reference TRBV5-1 and TRBJ2-1, the full variable domain reads KAGVTQTPRYLIKTRGQQVTLSCSPISGHRSVSWYQQTPGQGLQFLFEYFSETQRNKGNFPGRFSGRQFSNSRSEMNVSTLELGDSALYLCASSPGQGVSYNEQFFGPGTRLTVL.